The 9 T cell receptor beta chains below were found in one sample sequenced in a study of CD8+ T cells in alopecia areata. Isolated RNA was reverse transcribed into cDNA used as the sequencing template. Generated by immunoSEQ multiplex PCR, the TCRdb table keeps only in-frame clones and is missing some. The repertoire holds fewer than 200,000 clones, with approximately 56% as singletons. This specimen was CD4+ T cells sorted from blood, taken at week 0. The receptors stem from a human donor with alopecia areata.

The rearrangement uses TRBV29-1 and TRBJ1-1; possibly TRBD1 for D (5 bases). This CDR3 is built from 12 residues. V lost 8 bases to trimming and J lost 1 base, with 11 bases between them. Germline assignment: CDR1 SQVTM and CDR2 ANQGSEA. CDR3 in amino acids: CSTNGGNTEAFF. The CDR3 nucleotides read TGCAGCACCAATGGGGGGAACACTGAAGCTTTCTTT.

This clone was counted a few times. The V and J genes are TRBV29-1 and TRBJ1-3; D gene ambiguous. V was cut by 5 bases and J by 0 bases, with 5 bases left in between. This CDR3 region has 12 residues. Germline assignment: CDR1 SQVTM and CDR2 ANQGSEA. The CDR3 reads CSVYVSGNTIYF. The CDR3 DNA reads TGCAGCGTTTATGTCTCTGGAAACACCATATATTTT.

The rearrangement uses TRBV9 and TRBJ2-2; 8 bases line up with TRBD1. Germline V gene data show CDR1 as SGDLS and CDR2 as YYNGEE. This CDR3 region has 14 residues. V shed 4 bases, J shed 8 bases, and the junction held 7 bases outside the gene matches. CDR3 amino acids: CASSLRQGRGELFF. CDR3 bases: TGTGCCAGCAGCCTAAGACAGGGGAGGGGGGAGCTGTTTTTT.

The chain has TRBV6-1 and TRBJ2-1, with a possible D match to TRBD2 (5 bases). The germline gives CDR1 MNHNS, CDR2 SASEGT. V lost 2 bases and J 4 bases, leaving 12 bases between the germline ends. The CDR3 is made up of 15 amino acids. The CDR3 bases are TGTGCCAGCAGTGAACAGAGACGGAGGTACAATGAGCAGTTCTTC. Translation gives CASSEQRRRYNEQFF.

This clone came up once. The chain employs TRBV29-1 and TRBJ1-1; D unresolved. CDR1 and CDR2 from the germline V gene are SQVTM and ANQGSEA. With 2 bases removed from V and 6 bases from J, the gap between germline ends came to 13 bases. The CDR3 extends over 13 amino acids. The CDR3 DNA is TGCAGCGTTGAAAGACGGGGTAGGCCTGAAGCTTTCTTT. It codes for CSVERRGRPEAFF.

The CDR3 protein is CASSPTGGLDEKLFF. The CDR3, as DNA: TGTGCCAGCAGCCCCACAGGGGGCCTTGATGAAAAACTGTTTTTT. This rearrangement joins TRBV7-9 to TRBJ1-4; the match to TRBD1 covers 9 bases. The V gene end was trimmed by 5 bases and the J gene end by 6 bases; junction bases not matched to a gene: 7. The CDR3 consists of 15 residues. From germline, CDR1 is SEHNR and CDR2 FQNEAQ (reference sequence).

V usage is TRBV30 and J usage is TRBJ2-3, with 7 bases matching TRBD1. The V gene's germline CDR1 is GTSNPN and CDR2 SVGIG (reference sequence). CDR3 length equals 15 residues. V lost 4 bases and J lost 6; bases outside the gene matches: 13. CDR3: CAWIVSPDRADTQYF. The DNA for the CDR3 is TGTGCCTGGATCGTATCCCCTGACAGGGCCGATACGCAGTATTTT.

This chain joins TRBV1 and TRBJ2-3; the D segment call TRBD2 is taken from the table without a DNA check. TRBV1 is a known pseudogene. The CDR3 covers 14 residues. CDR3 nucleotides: TGCACCAGCAGCAAGGTAGAGGCGGGGGATACGCAGTATTTT. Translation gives CTSSKVEAGDTQYF.

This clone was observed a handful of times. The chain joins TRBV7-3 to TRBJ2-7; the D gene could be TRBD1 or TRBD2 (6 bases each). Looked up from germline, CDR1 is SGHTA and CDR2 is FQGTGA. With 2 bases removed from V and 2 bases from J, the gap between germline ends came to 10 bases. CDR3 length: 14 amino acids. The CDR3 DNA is TGTGCCAGCAGCTTAGGAGGGGGGCCCTACGAGCAGTACTTC. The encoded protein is CASSLGGGPYEQYF.